This TCR beta chain emerged from a study of T cells in Graves' hyperthyroidism and ophthalmopathy (dated by TCRdb to between 2017 and 2020). About the investigation overall: To identify TCR V-J signatures that set the groups apart, the researchers used a discovery cohort of approximately 98 patients, made up of around 40 with Graves' ophthalmopathy and some 60 with stable Graves' hyperthyroidism. For training and testing, the approximately 97 patients in the discovery cohort were randomly divided in a 7:3 ratio. TCR Vbeta CDR3 sequencing of roughly 140 peripheral blood samples (over 40 ophthalmopathy, roughly 72 hyperthyroidism and approximately 17 progressor patients) is reported in the paper. After sampling, hyperthyroidism patients received methimazole starting at 30 mg daily, and ophthalmopathy patients received high-dose intravenous methylprednisolone. The study also compared thyroid tissue and blood T-cell repertoires from over 5 Graves' hyperthyroidism patients. Whether ophthalmopathy could be predicted prospectively was tested in an independent validation cohort made up of about 20 hyperthyroidism patients plus 17 patients who later progressed to ophthalmopathy. On the study overall, not on this receptor specifically: In validation, the model predicted progression to ophthalmopathy with approximately 71% sensitivity and 72% to 75% specificity, a median of about six months before onset. No statistical method was used to set the sample size in advance, and investigators knew the group allocation. Ophthalmopathy was separated from stable hyperthyroidism by a 13 V-J signature model, with roughly 88% sensitivity and approximately 84% specificity obtained in cross-validation and 80%/75% obtained in testing. Blood samples also contained most of the expanded thyroid clonotypes (frequency above 0.001), which suggests that blood repertoires may reflect thyroid immune responses.

The TCR beta CDR3 regions were amplified from the RNA transcripts. A first-round RT-PCR of the TCR CDR3 used the HTBI primer set with the Qiagen OneStep RT-PCR kit. The libraries were constructed in a second round of multiplex PCR and then size-selected and purified. The libraries were sequenced on an Illumina HiSeq2000 using paired-end 100 bp reads. The original pipeline was this. SOAPnuke was used to process the raw data, with reads discarded if the reads contained adapters or uncalled bases, had a mean Phred below 15, or lacked an exact constant-primer or identifier match. High-quality paired reads were merged using COPE v1.2.5, and each unique nucleotide sequence was defined as a clonotype. MiTCR v1.1 was used to align clonotypes to the IMGT TRBV, TRBD and TRBJ reference segments. The analysis included only V-J combinations with a frequency above 0.0001, which together covered 99.2% of the repertoires. The TCS score was defined as the ratio of F50 (clonal expansion) to E x V (chaos), calculated using BLOSUM62-based TCRdist between CDR3 peptides within each V-J. Welch's t-statistics and random forest reduced fewer than 550 V-J features to under 15, which were used in a naive Bayes classifier (R e1071). The Morisita-Horn index was used to measure how similar the thyroid and blood repertoires were. In-frame beta chains were kept once TCRdb had trimmed the public reads at Q25 with fastp and called clones with MiXCR. Each CDR3 protein appears once, grouped with its most common genes and DNA. The V and J calls here are based on TCRdb, not the publication. This sample comprises about 570,000 distinct CDR3 sequences, around 46% of them detected only once. The ten largest clonotypes hold over 15% of the sample.

A word on this clonotype: No antigen is known for it. No much larger clone is present one base from it, and per-base qualities are unavailable.

Trimming at the junction amounts to 3 bases on V and 4 bases on J, and the germline ends lie 16 bases apart. The CDR3, from cysteine to phenylalanine, totals 15 residues. Only the CDR3 portion is preserved as DNA: 45 bases, with reading frame beginning at the first base. For CDR1 and CDR2, the germline V gene (reference sequence) lists GTSNPN and SVGIG. Any patient with an uncontrolled infection, another autoimmune disease, pregnancy or lactation was excluded. Diagnoses were established on the basis of clinical symptoms, serum thyroxine and TRAb, thyroid ultrasound, and orbital computed tomography. Total RNA was extracted using Trizol reagent, and RNA quality was assessed on an Agilent 2100 Bioanalyzer.

Rearrangement joined TRBV30 to TRBJ1-5; TRBD1 is a weak D gene call, 5 bases matching. Sample: peripheral blood or thyroid tissue (not recorded which). The TCR originated in an adult woman with Graves' disease, either hyperthyroidism or ophthalmopathy (not recorded which). The CDR3 amino acid sequence is: CAWRREGSLNQPQHF. In nucleotides, the sequence is TGTGCCTGGAGAAGGGAGGGGAGTTTGAATCAGCCCCAGCATTTT.